The next 19 T cell receptor beta chains were all read from a single sample in a study of T cell responses to AZD1222 COVID-19 vaccine. Measured with immunoSEQ multiplex PCR; TCRdb has only the in-frame clones, and not every one. The data show 100,000 to 150,000 clones, with more than 85% seen just once and roughly a tenth held by the top ten. The sample in question was peripheral blood, obtained on day 0 of AZD1222 vaccination. These receptors all come from an adult in good health.

This rearrangement joins TRBV5-4 to TRBJ1-6, with D possibly matching TRBD1 (5 bases). There are 14 residues in the CDR3. V lost 0 bases and J 7 bases, leaving 8 bases between the germline ends. CDR1 is SGHNT and CDR2 is YYREEE in the germline V gene (reference sequence). CDR3 sequence: CASSLARDNSPLHF. The CDR3 DNA reads TGTGCCAGCAGCTTGGCCAGGGACAATTCACCCCTCCACTTT.

For this clone: This may be a read error: a much more frequent sequence differs by one nucleotide. The chain joins TRBV6-1 to TRBJ1-5; D gene unclear. Germline-derived CDR1 and CDR2 are MNHNS and SASEGT. The CDR3 runs 13 residues. Trimming stripped 3 bases from V and 1 base from J, with 4 bases between. This CDR3 reads CASSDWSNQPQHF. Written as DNA, the CDR3 is TGTGCCAGCAGTGATTGGAGCAATCAGCCCCAGCATTTT.

The chain joins TRBV7-8 to TRBJ2-5; 7 bases map to TRBD1. The V and J ends lost 6 bases and 2 bases, in that order; junction bases with no gene match: 21. The germline V gene encodes CDR1 SGHVS and CDR2 FQNEAQ. The CDR3 consists of 19 residues. The CDR3 sequence is CASRPSRTGKTEYQETQYF. The CDR3 nucleotides are TGTGCCAGCAGACCGTCTAGGACAGGCAAAACCGAATATCAAGAGACCCAGTACTTC.

The CDR3 here is CASSKVSRAGGGEQYF. CDR3 in DNA: TGTGCCAGCAGCAAAGTCTCTAGGGCAGGCGGGGGGGAGCAGTACTTC. This chain joins TRBV21-1 and TRBJ2-7; the table gives TRBD2 as D, unverified against the DNA. TRBV21-1 corresponds to a pseudogene. CDR3 length: 16 amino acids.

V usage is TRBV14 and J usage is TRBJ2-7; D gene ambiguous. Germline V lookup: CDR1 SGHDN, CDR2 FVKESK. Between the trimmed V and J ends, which lost 0 bases and 5 bases, there was a span of 11 bases. The CDR3 spans 14 residues. CDR3 loop: CASSQERLVDEQYF. Written as DNA, the CDR3 is TGTGCCAGCAGCCAAGAACGTCTGGTTGACGAGCAGTACTTC.

This sequence joins TRBV18 and TRBJ1-2; D gene uncertain. Germline lookup yields CDR1 KGHSH and CDR2 LQKENI. V was cut by 2 bases and J by 9 bases, with 16 bases left in between. The CDR3 consists of 14 residues. CDR3: CASSPGQKYQSYTF. CDR3 coding DNA: TGTGCCAGCTCACCAGGCCAGAAATACCAAAGCTACACCTTC.

V is TRBV9 and J is TRBJ2-2; 10 bases match TRBD1. Trimming at V came to 3 bases and at J to 2 bases, leaving 4 bases not matched to a gene. The germline V gene has CDR1 SGDLS and CDR2 YYNGEE. The CDR3 spans 16 residues. The CDR3 is CASSARTGGNTGELFF. For the CDR3, the DNA is TGTGCCAGCAGCGCCCGGACAGGGGGTAACACCGGGGAGCTGTTTTTT.

CDR3 sequence reads: CSVEMRSGTEAFF. CDR3 DNA: TGCAGCGTTGAGATGCGCTCGGGCACTGAAGCTTTCTTT. The chain joins TRBV29-1 to TRBJ1-1; D uncertain. Germline lookup yields CDR1 SQVTM and CDR2 ANQGSEA. This CDR3 contains 13 residues. Trimming pared 3 bases from V and 4 bases from J, leaving 12 bases between.

The chain uses TRBV7-9 and TRBJ1-1; no clear D. Germline V CDR1 and CDR2: SEHNR, FQNEAQ (reference sequence). The CDR3 is made up of 14 amino acids. Trimming pared 5 bases from V and 8 bases from J, leaving 18 bases between. The CDR3 loop is CASSIMSGKEEAFF. CDR3 nucleotides: TGTGCCAGCAGCATTATGAGTGGGAAGGAGGAAGCTTTCTTT.

This clone was counted only a few times. The chain couples TRBV5-1 to TRBJ2-7; tentatively, D is TRBD2 (6 bases). V lost 2 bases and J lost 0, with 21 bases in between. CDR1 and CDR2 (germline): SGHRS, YFSETQ. The CDR3 has 18 amino acids. CDR3 region: CASSLGLGGSLSSYEQYF. CDR3 nucleotides: TGCGCCAGCAGCTTAGGTCTCGGGGGAAGCTTAAGCTCCTACGAGCAGTACTTC.

The V gene is TRBV6-5, the J gene TRBJ1-3, with D perhaps TRBD1 (5 bases). This CDR3 region has 14 residues. The germline CDR1 and CDR2 sequences are MNHEY and SVGAGI. V was trimmed by 6 bases and J by 3 bases, leaving 12 bases between them. CDR3 DNA sequence: TGTGCCAGCAGATGGGGCGAAGGTGGAAACACCATATATTTT. Protein product: CASRWGEGGNTIYF.

J is TRBJ1-5 and V is TRBV19; the D gene is possibly TRBD1 (6 bases). Germline V gene lookup returns CDR1 LNHDA and CDR2 SQIVND (reference sequence). Trimming stripped 6 bases from V and 3 bases from J, with 18 bases between. CDR3 length equals 16 residues. The CDR3 is CASRAAAGVPNQPQHF. CDR3 bases: TGTGCCAGTAGAGCTGCGGCAGGGGTCCCCAATCAGCCCCAGCATTTT.

This sequence joins TRBV6-5 and TRBJ1-1; 11 nucleotides line up with TRBD1. This CDR3 spans 14 amino acids. CDR1 MNHEY and CDR2 SVGAGI come from the germline V gene. Losses at the gene ends were 5 bases for V and 4 bases for J; bases not matched to a gene: 3. For the CDR3, the DNA is TGTGCCAGCAGTCGGGACAGGGGGGCCACTGAAGCTTTCTTT. Translating it yields CASSRDRGATEAFF.

V is TRBV7-9 and J is TRBJ1-2; maybe TRBD1 (5 bases). This CDR3 contains 15 residues. Germline lookup yields CDR1 SEHNR and CDR2 FQNEAQ (reference sequence). Trimming shortened V by 4 bases and J by 4 bases, and 16 bases separated the two germline ends. In DNA form, the CDR3 reads TGTGCCAGCAGCTACGGTTCCGGGGCGACCTATGGCTACACCTTC. Protein: CASSYGSGATYGYTF.

This sequence joins TRBV30 and TRBJ2-7; TRBD2 is a possible D gene (7 bases). Trimming stripped 4 bases from V and 6 bases from J, with 10 bases between. Germline assignment: CDR1 GTSNPN and CDR2 SVGIG (reference sequence). The CDR3 consists of 11 residues. This CDR3 reads CAWTGGREQYF. The CDR3 nucleotides are TGTGCCTGGACGGGGGGCCGCGAGCAGTACTTC.

The chain carries TRBV6-2 or TRBV6-3 and TRBJ2-1, with TRBD2 matching 10 bases. Trimming removed 0 bases from V and 4 bases from J; junction bases left unmatched: 6. Germline loops: CDR1 MNHEY, CDR2 SVGEGT. The CDR3 covers 17 residues. The CDR3 DNA reads TGTGCCAGCAGTTACTCGGGAACTAGCGGGATTTACAATGAGCAGTTCTTC. It codes for CASSYSGTSGIYNEQFF.

The gene calls are TRBV28 and TRBJ2-7, with TRBD2 matching 8 bases. The CDR3 has 16 residues. The junction had 11 bases not matched to a gene; V was cut back by 4 bases and J by 3 bases. Germline assignment: CDR1 MDHEN and CDR2 SYDVKM. CDR3 sequence: CASSSGGALIYYEQYF. DNA for the CDR3: TGTGCCAGCAGTTCCGGGGGGGCACTTATTTACTACGAGCAGTACTTC.

CDR3 in amino acids: CASSGRKALYEQYF. For the CDR3, the DNA is TGTGCCAGCAGCGGACGGAAAGCCCTCTACGAGCAGTACTTC. This chain connects TRBV11-2 to TRBJ2-7; unclear D gene. The CDR3 contains 14 residues. CDR1 and CDR2 (germline): SGHAT, FQNNGV. V gave up 5 bases and J gave up 3 bases, with 14 bases separating them. Filled out from reference TRBV11-2 and TRBJ2-7, the complete variable domain reads EAGVAQSPRYKIIEKRQSVAFWCNPISGHATLYWYQQILGQGPKLLIQFQNNGVVDDSQLPKDRFSAERLKGVDSTLKIQPAKLEDSAVYLCASSGRKALYEQYFGPGTRLTVT.

This chain connects TRBV30 to TRBJ2-5; 8 bases map to TRBD1. The germline V gene encodes CDR1 GTSNPN and CDR2 SVGIG (reference sequence). There are 12 residues in the CDR3. V shed 4 bases, J shed 4 bases, and the junction held 2 bases outside the gene matches. The CDR3 loop is CAWNGQGETQYF. The CDR3 nucleotides are TGTGCCTGGAATGGACAGGGAGAGACCCAGTACTTC.